This TCR beta chain derives from a study of technical replicates of blood from a few donors. This clone was detected a few times. Looked up from germline, CDR1 is SGHDT and CDR2 is YYEEEE. The CDR3 is 16 amino acids. The V and J ends lost 2 bases and 0 bases respectively, with 9 bases between them. The repertoire was sequenced with immunoSEQ multiplex PCR; TCRdb's copy has only in-frame clones and lacks some. This sample has 75,000 to 95,000 clones, with 90% to 96% found just once. The sample taken for sequencing was T cells isolated from PBMCs. V and J are TRBV5-6 and TRBJ2-6; D is ambiguous. This receptor was taken from a human donor in good health. This CDR3 is CASSFPLLSGANVLTF. CDR3 DNA: TGTGCCAGCAGCTTCCCGTTACTCTCTGGGGCCAACGTCCTGACTTTC.